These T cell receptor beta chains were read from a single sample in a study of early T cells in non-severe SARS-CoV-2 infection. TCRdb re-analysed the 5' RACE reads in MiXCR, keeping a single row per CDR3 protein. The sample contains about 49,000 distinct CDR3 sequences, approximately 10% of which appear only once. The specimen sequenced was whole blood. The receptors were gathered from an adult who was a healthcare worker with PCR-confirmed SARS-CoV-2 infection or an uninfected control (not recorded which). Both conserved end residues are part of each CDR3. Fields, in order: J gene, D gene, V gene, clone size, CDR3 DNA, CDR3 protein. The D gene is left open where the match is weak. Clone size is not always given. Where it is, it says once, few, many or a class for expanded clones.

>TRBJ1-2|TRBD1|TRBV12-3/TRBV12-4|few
TGTGCCAGCAGTGAAAGGGACAGGGGGGTCTCTGGCTACACCTTC
CASSERDRGVSGYTF
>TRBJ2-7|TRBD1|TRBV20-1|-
TGCAGTGCTACCGACAGGGACAGGGCATCCTACGAGCAGTACTTC
CSATDRDRASYEQYF
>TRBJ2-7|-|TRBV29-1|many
TGCAGCGTTGAAGTCCCGGGGGCCGGGTACGAGCAGTACTTC
CSVEVPGAGYEQYF
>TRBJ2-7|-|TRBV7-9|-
TGTGCCAGCAGCCCGAGACTCTCTGCCTACGAGCAGTACTTC
CASSPRLSAYEQYF
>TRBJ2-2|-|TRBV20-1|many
TGCAGTGCTTCCCCGGCGCTTCAGGGGTTCTTATCGAACACCGGGGAGCTGTTTTTT
CSASPALQGFLSNTGELFF
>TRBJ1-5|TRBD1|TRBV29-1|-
TGCAGCGTAGGACAGGTCAATCAGCCCCAGCATTTT
CSVGQVNQPQHF
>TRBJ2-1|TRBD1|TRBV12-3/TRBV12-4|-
TGTGCCAGCGGAACAGGGGCCAATGAGCAGTTCTTC
CASGTGANEQFF
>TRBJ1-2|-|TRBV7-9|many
TGTGCCAGCAGGGCGGCACAGGGATCTGGGGGCTACACCTTC
CASRAAQGSGGYTF
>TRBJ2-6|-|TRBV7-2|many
TGTGCCAGCAGCTTAGGGACGGCTATAAGCTCTGGGGCCAACGTCCTGACTTTC
CASSLGTAISSGANVLTF
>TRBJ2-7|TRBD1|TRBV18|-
TGTGCCAGCTCGCCCGGGACAGGGGGCGACGAGCAGTACTTC
CASSPGTGGDEQYF
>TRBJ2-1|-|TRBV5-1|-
TGCGCCAGCAGCTTGGCCGCCAGAAGCTCCTACAATGAGCAGTTCTTC
CASSLAARSSYNEQFF
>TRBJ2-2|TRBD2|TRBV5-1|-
TGCGCCAGCAGCTTACTAGCGGACACCGGGGAGCTGTTTTTT
CASSLLADTGELFF
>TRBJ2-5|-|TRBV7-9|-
TGTGCCAGCAGCTCTCACGGGACCCAAGAGACCCAGTACTTC
CASSSHGTQETQYF
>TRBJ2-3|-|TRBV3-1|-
TGTGCCAGCAGCCAAGACGAGGCCGGGACAGATACGCAGTATTTT
CASSQDEAGTDTQYF
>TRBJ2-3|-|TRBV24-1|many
TGTGCCACCGCTGCCTCGGGTGTCCCAGATACGCAGTATTTT
CATAASGVPDTQYF
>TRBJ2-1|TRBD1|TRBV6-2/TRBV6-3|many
TGTGCCAGCGCCAGAGGGGGCCTTACAGTTGGTGAGCAGTTCTTC
CASARGGLTVGEQFF
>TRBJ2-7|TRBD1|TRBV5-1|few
TGCGCCAGCAGCTTGGGGGACAGTTACTCCTACGAGCAGTACTTC
CASSLGDSYSYEQYF
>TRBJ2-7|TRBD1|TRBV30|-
TGTGCCTGGAGTCCCCGGTTGGGACAGGAGCTGAGAGAGCAGTACTTC
CAWSPRLGQELREQYF
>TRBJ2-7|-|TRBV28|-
TGTGCCAGCAGTTCCCCGACGACAGCCCGATACGAGCAGTACTTC
CASSSPTTARYEQYF
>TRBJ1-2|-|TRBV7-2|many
TGTGCCAGCAGCCCCTCTACGGGGCGTAACTATGGCTACACCTTC
CASSPSTGRNYGYTF
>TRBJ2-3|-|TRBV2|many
TGTGCCAGCACCTTCAAAGCTACAGATACGCAGTATTTT
CASTFKATDTQYF
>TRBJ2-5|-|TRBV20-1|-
TGCAGTGCCCATTCAACGGGGGAGACCCAGTACTTC
CSAHSTGETQYF
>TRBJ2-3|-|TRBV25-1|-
TGTGCCAGCTCTTGGTCCAATACGCAGTATTTT
CASSWSNTQYF
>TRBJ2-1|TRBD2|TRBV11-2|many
TGTGCCAGCAGCCTTAGCGGGGGGGCGCTTGAGGAGCAGTTCTTC
CASSLSGGALEEQFF
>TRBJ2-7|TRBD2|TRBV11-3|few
TGTGCCAGCAGCTTCGGCGGGAGGGGCGACGAGCAGTACTTC
CASSFGGRGDEQYF
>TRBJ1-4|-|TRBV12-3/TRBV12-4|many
TGTGCCAGCAGTTTAGTTGTGGGAGGGACCTCGATGGAAAAACTGTTTTTT
CASSLVVGGTSMEKLFF
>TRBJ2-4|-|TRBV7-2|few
TGTGCCAGCAGCTTCCTAAGGGCAGCCAAAAACATTCAGTACTTC
CASSFLRAAKNIQYF
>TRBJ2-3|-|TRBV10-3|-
TGTGCCATCAGTGAGTCGGAGGGGACCCTGAAGGATACGCAGTATTTT
CAISESEGTLKDTQYF
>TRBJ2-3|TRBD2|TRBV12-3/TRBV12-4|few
TGTGCCAGCGAACTAGCGAGCCTCACAGATACGCAGTATTTT
CASELASLTDTQYF
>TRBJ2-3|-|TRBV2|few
TGTGCCAGCAGTGATCCGCCCAGGGCCCCAGATACGCAGTATTTT
CASSDPPRAPDTQYF
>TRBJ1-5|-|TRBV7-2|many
TGTGCCAGCAGCTTACTGGCCGAGCAGCCCCAGCATTTT
CASSLLAEQPQHF
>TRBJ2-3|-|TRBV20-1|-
TGCAGTGCTAGAGTGGTGCTGGCGGATACGCAGTATTTT
CSARVVLADTQYF
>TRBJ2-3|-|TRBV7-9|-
TGTGCCAGCAGCTTAGCAGCGAGCGGCACAGATACGCAGTATTTT
CASSLAASGTDTQYF
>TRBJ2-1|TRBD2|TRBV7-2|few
TGTGCCAGCAGCCTTAGGACTAGCTACAACAATGAGCAGTTCTTC
CASSLRTSYNNEQFF